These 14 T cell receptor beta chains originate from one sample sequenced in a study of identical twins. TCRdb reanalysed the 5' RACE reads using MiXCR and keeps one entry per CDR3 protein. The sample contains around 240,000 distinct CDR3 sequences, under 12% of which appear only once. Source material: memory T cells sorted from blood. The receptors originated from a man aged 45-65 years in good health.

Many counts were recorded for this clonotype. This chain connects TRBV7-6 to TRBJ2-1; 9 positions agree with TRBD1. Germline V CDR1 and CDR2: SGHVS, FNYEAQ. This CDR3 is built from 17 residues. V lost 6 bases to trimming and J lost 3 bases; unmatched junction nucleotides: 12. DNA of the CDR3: TGTGCCAGCAGTCGGGAACAGGGGGCCGGATTCTACAATGAGCAGTTCTTC. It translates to CASSREQGAGFYNEQFF. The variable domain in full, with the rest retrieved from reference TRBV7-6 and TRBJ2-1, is GAGVSQSPRYKVTKRGQDVALRCDPISGHVSLYWYRQALGQGPEFLTYFNYEAQQDKSGLPNDRFSAERPEGSISTLTIQRTEQRDSAMYRCASSREQGAGFYNEQFFGPGTRLTVL.

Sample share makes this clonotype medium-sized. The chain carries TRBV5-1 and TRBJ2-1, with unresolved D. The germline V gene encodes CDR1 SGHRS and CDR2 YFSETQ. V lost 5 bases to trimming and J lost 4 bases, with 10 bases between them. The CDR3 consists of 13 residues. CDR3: CASSFAQYNEQFF. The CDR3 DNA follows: TGCGCCAGCAGTTTCGCCCAATACAATGAGCAGTTCTTC.

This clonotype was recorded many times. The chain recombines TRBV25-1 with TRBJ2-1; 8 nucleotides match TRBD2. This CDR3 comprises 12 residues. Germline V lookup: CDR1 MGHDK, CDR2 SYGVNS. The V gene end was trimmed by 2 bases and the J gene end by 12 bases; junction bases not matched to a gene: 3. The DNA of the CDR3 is TGTGCCAGCAGTGAACCCCTAGCGGGGCAGTTCTTC. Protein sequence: CASSEPLAGQFF. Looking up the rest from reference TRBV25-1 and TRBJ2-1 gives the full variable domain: EADIYQTPRYLVIGTGKKITLECSQTMGHDKMYWYQQDPGMELHLIHYSYGVNSTEKGDLSSESTVSRIRTEHFPLTLESARPSHTSQYLCASSEPLAGQFFGPGTRLTVL.

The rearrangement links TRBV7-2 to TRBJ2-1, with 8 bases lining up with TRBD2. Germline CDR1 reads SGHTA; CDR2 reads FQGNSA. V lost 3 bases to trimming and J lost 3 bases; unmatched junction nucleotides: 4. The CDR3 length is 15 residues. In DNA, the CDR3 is TGTGCCAGCAGCTTGAGCGGGAGCGTCTACAATGAGCAGTTCTTC. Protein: CASSLSGSVYNEQFF.

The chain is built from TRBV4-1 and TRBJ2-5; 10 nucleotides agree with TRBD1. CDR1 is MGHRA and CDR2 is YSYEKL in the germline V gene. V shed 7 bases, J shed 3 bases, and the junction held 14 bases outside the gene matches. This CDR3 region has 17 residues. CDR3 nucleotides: TGCGCCAGCAATGGCCGCTGGGGACAGGGGAGAAAAGAGACCCAGTACTTC. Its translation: CASNGRWGQGRKETQYF.

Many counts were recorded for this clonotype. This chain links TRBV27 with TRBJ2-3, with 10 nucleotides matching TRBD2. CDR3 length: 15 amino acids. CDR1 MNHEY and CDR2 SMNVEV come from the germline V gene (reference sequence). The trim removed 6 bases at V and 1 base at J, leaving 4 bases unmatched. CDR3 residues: CASRSGGAGTDTQYF. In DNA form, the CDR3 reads TGTGCCAGCAGAAGCGGGGGGGCAGGCACAGATACGCAGTATTTT.

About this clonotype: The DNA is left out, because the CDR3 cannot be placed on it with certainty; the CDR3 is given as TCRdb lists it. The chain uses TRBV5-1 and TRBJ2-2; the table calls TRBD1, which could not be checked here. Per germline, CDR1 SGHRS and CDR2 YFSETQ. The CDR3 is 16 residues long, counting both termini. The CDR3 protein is CARVPRAVRTPGSCFF.

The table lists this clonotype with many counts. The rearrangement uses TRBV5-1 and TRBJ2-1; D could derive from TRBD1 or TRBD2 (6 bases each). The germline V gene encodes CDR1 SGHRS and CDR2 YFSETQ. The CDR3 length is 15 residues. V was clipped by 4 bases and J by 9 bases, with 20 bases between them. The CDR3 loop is CASSGGQGDWSEQFF. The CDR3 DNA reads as TGCGCCAGCAGCGGGGGGCAAGGGGATTGGAGTGAGCAGTTCTTC. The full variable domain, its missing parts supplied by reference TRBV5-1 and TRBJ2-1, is KAGVTQTPRYLIKTRGQQVTLSCSPISGHRSVSWYQQTPGQGLQFLFEYFSETQRNKGNFPGRFSGRQFSNSRSEMNVSTLELGDSALYLCASSGGQGDWSEQFFGPGTRLTVL.

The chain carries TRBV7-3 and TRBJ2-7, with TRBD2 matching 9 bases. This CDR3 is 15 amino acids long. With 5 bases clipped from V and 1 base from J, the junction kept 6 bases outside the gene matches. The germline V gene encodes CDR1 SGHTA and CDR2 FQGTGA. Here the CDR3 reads CASSPEAGGSYEQYF. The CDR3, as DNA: TGTGCCAGCAGCCCGGAGGCGGGAGGGTCCTACGAGCAGTACTTC.

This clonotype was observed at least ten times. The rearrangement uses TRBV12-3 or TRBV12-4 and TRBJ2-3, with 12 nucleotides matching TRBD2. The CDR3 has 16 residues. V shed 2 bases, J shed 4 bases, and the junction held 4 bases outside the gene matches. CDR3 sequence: CASSLSSGGAPDTQYF. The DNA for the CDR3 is TGTGCCAGCAGTTTATCTAGCGGGGGGGCCCCAGATACGCAGTATTTT.

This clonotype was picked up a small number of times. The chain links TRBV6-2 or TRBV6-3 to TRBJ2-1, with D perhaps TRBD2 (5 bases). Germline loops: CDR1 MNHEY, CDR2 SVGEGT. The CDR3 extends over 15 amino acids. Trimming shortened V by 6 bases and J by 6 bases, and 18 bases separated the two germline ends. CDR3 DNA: TGTGCCAGCAGCAGAAAGCGGATCAATCGCAATGAGCAGTTCTTC. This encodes CASSRKRINRNEQFF.

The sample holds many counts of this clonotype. CDR3 residues: CSVEEGTRGETQYF. DNA for the CDR3: TGCAGCGTTGAAGAGGGGACCCGAGGAGAGACCCAGTACTTC. The chain links TRBV29-1 to TRBJ2-5; D may match TRBD1 or TRBD2 (5 bases each). Per germline, CDR1 SQVTM and CDR2 ANQGSEA. The length of the CDR3 is 14 residues. V lost 0 bases and J lost 4, with 12 bases in between.

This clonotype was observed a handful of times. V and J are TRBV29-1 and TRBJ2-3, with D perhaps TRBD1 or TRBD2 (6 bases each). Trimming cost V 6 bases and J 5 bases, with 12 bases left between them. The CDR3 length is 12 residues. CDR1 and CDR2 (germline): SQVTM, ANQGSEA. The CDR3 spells CSVVKGGDTQYF. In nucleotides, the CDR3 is TGCAGCGTCGTAAAGGGGGGAGATACGCAGTATTTT.

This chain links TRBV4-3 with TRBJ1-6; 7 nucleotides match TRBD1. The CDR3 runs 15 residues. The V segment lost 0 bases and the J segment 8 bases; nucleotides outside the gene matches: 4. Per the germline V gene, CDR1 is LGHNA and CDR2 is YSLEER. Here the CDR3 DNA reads TGCGCCAGCAGCCAAGATACAGGGGTGGATTCACCCCTCCACTTT. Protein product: CASSQDTGVDSPLHF.